The 25 T cell receptor beta chains listed next were all sequenced from one sample in a study of cytomegalovirus exposure and HLA in healthy donors. 13 Jbeta primers and 60 Vbeta primers were used for the PCR. Here immunoSEQ multiplex PCR was the method, and the copy in TCRdb shows in-frame clones only, minus some. Of around 140,000 clones in the sample, around 73% were seen once. Sample: PBMCs. These receptors were collected from a woman between 18 and 29 years old in good health and CMV-seronegative.

This chain joins TRBV2 and TRBJ1-1, with D unclear. Trimming left V 6 bases short and J 1 base short, with 9 bases between. The CDR3 has 13 residues. The germline CDR1 and CDR2 sequences are SNHLY and FYNNEI. The CDR3: CASSPRQNTEAFF. The CDR3 DNA reads as TGTGCCAGCAGCCCCCGACAGAACACTGAAGCTTTCTTT.

The genes are TRBV4-1 and TRBJ1-5; 8 positions match TRBD1. The CDR3 totals 14 residues. Germline V gene data show CDR1 as MGHRA and CDR2 as YSYEKL. V lost 4 bases and J lost 4; bases outside the gene matches: 3. DNA of the CDR3: TGCGCCAGCAGCCCCCGGACAGGGAATCAGCCCCAGCATTTT. Translating gives CASSPRTGNQPQHF.

The gene calls are TRBV11-1 and TRBJ2-5; weak D call: TRBD1 (5 bases). CDR3 length equals 14 residues. V was shortened by 3 bases and J by 1 base, with 9 bases between the two germline ends. Germline assignment: CDR1 SGHAT and CDR2 FQDESV (reference sequence). CDR3 bases: TGTGCCAGCAGCTTGGACAACTCCCAAGAGACCCAGTACTTC. Translation gives CASSLDNSQETQYF.

The chain uses TRBV6-1 and TRBJ2-7; TRBD1 is a possible D gene (6 bases). Germline CDR1 MNHNS, CDR2 SASEGT. V lost 4 bases and J lost 1, with 29 bases in between. This CDR3 contains 20 residues. The DNA for the CDR3 is TGTGCCAGCAGTGCCCTAAGGGGGTTTTGGGAGAGGAAACTTTCCTACGAGCAGTACGTC. The encoded protein is CASSALRGFWERKLSYEQYV.

The chain combines TRBV29-1 with TRBJ1-2; weak D call: TRBD1 (5 bases). Trimming took off 1 base at V and 8 bases at J, with 20 bases between the two ends. Germline values: CDR1 SQVTM, CDR2 ANQGSEA. The CDR3 is 15 amino acids. The CDR3 loop is CSVEVTGGTQGGYTF. The CDR3 bases are TGCAGCGTTGAAGTCACCGGCGGGACCCAGGGAGGCTACACCTTC.

This chain joins TRBV2 and TRBJ2-3; D unresolved. Trimming shortened V by 4 bases and J by 6 bases, and 11 bases separated the two germline ends. CDR1 is SNHLY, CDR2 FYNNEI, per germline. This CDR3 has 13 amino acids. The CDR3 DNA reads TGTGCCAGCAGTGTGAATGGAGCGGATACGCAGTATTTT. Residues: CASSVNGADTQYF.

The chain uses TRBV7-3 and TRBJ2-2; D possibly corresponds to TRBD1 (6 bases). V was shortened by 5 bases and J by 7 bases, with 20 bases between the two germline ends. The CDR3 sequence is 16 residues long. Germline CDR1 SGHTA, CDR2 FQGTGA. The CDR3 sequence is CASSPYRDTIYGELFF. The CDR3 coding sequence is TGTGCCAGCAGCCCATACCGGGACACCATTTACGGGGAGCTGTTTTTT.

The chain employs TRBV7-8 and TRBJ1-5; D unresolved. Germline CDR1 is SGHVS and CDR2 is FQNEAQ. The V end was cut by 3 bases, the J end by 0 bases, with 12 bases between. The CDR3 extends over 16 amino acids. The DNA of the CDR3 is TGTGCCAGCAGCTTCGGGAGAGCTTATAGCAATCAGCCCCAGCATTTT. Protein: CASSFGRAYSNQPQHF.

This clone has just one count. The rearrangement joins TRBV7-8 to TRBJ1-5; 10 positions match TRBD1. Germline V CDR1 and CDR2: SGHVS, FQNEAQ. V shed 0 bases and J 6 bases; nucleotides not matched to a gene: 5. The CDR3 length is 16 residues. This CDR3 reads CASSLARDRGGQPQHF. CDR3 DNA sequence: TGTGCCAGCAGCTTAGCGCGGGACAGGGGCGGTCAGCCCCAGCATTTT.

This clone was seen a handful of times. The chain joins TRBV19 to TRBJ2-2; the D gene is possibly TRBD2 (5 bases). The length of the CDR3 is 15 residues. Per the germline V gene, CDR1 is LNHDA and CDR2 is SQIVND (reference sequence). Between the trimmed V and J ends, which lost 1 base and 5 bases, there was a span of 11 bases. In DNA, the CDR3 is TGTGCCAGTAGTATAGCCGGGGAAGTGACCGGGGAGCTGTTTTTT. Protein sequence: CASSIAGEVTGELFF.

The CDR3 spells CASSQDARGAGYTF. The CDR3 region has the DNA TGCGCCAGCAGCCAAGATGCTCGGGGGGCTGGCTACACCTTC. The rearrangement uses TRBV4-3 and TRBJ1-2, with D possibly being TRBD1 (6 bases). This CDR3 has 14 amino acids. Per the germline V gene, CDR1 is LGHNA and CDR2 is YSLEER. The V gene lost 0 bases and the J gene lost 7 bases, with 12 bases spanning the gap.

The chain employs TRBV5-1 and TRBJ2-7, with a possible D match to TRBD1 (5 bases). The germline gives CDR1 SGHRS, CDR2 YFSETQ. Trimming cost V 3 bases and J 0 bases, with 7 bases left between them. CDR3 length: 13 amino acids. DNA for the CDR3: TGCGCCAGCAGCTACGACAGCTCCTACGAGCAGTACTTC. It encodes CASSYDSSYEQYF.

The chain recombines TRBV5-1 with TRBJ1-6; 7 bases are shared with TRBD1. The CDR3 runs 15 residues. Looked up from germline, CDR1 is SGHRS and CDR2 is YFSETQ. V trimming: 0 bases; J trimming: 9 bases; junction bases outside the gene matches: 6. The CDR3 spells CASSLEGARSSPLHF. CDR3 nucleotide sequence: TGCGCCAGCAGCTTGGAGGGGGCTCGCTCTTCACCCCTCCACTTT.

The chain uses TRBV7-9 and TRBJ1-4; D gene unclear. V was clipped by 5 bases and J by 0 bases, with 10 bases between them. CDR1 and CDR2 from the germline V gene are SEHNR and FQNEAQ (reference sequence). CDR3 length equals 15 residues. CDR3 loop: CASSPRDATNEKLFF. As DNA, the CDR3 is TGTGCCAGCAGCCCCCGGGATGCAACTAATGAAAAACTGTTTTTT. Variable domain in full (rest from reference TRBV7-9 and TRBJ1-4): DTGVSQNPRHKITKRGQNVTFRCDPISEHNRLYWYRQTLGQGPEFLTYFQNEAQLEKSRLLSDRFSAERPKGSFSTLEIQRTEQGDSAMYLCASSPRDATNEKLFFGSGTQLSVL.

The chain employs TRBV7-8 and TRBJ2-1; TRBD2 matches at 7 bases. Germline lookup yields CDR1 SGHVS and CDR2 FQNEAQ. With 0 bases clipped from V and 9 bases from J, the junction kept 8 bases outside the gene matches. The CDR3 spans 15 residues. The CDR3 sequence is CASSLAGLDYSEQFF. In DNA form, the CDR3 reads TGTGCCAGCAGCTTAGCCGGACTAGATTATAGTGAGCAGTTCTTC.

V is TRBV5-1 and J is TRBJ1-2; TRBD1 aligns across 7 bases. The junction had 8 bases not matched to a gene; V was cut back by 4 bases and J by 2 bases. The germline V gene encodes CDR1 SGHRS and CDR2 YFSETQ. This CDR3 is built from 15 residues. Here the CDR3 reads CASSRGQQQNYGYTF. The DNA for the CDR3 is TGCGCCAGCAGCAGGGGACAGCAACAAAACTATGGCTACACCTTC.

The rearrangement joins TRBV10-3 to TRBJ2-1; D not certain. With 11 bases removed from V and 0 bases from J, the gap between germline ends came to 14 bases. The CDR3 extends over 14 amino acids. Looked up from germline, CDR1 is ENHRY and CDR2 is SYGVKD. The CDR3 coding sequence is TGTGCCGTTACGACGGGTAGCTCCTACAATGAGCAGTTCTTC. Encoded protein: CAVTTGSSYNEQFF.

The V gene is TRBV14, the J gene TRBJ2-2; D is unresolved. The CDR3 has 14 residues. V was trimmed by 0 bases and J by 1 base, leaving 3 bases between them. CDR1 is SGHDN, CDR2 FVKESK, per germline. CDR3 nucleotides: TGTGCCAGCAGCCAAGACCTGAACACCGGGGAGCTGTTTTTT. It translates to CASSQDLNTGELFF.

The CDR3 sequence: CASSWGYRGLGTGELFF. The CDR3 DNA reads TGTGCCAGCAGCTGGGGGTACAGGGGGCTTGGGACCGGGGAGCTGTTTTTT. The genes are TRBV5-4 and TRBJ2-2, with 9 bases fitting TRBD1. After removal of 3 bases from V and 5 bases from J, the junction contained 11 bases not matched to a gene. Germline-derived CDR1 and CDR2 are SGHNT and YYREEE (reference sequence). CDR3 size: 17 residues.

The chain combines TRBV19 with TRBJ2-3; TRBD2 matches at 7 bases. The J segment lost 7 bases and the V segment lost 7 bases, leaving 8 bases of the junction unmatched. Looked up from germline, CDR1 is LNHDA and CDR2 is SQIVND (reference sequence). CDR3 size: 13 residues. CDR3 loop: CASTEQAGHTQYF. In DNA form, the CDR3 reads TGTGCCAGTACCGAACAAGCGGGGCATACGCAGTATTTT.

The chain combines TRBV7-9 with TRBJ2-2, with 7 bases identical to TRBD2. V shed 4 bases, J shed 3 bases, and the junction held 11 bases outside the gene matches. CDR1 and CDR2 (germline): SEHNR, FQNEAQ (reference sequence). The length of the CDR3 is 17 residues. CDR3 sequence: CASSYPGGTLYTGELFF. In nucleotides, the CDR3 is TGTGCCAGCAGCTACCCCGGGGGGACTCTATACACCGGGGAGCTGTTTTTT.

The chain links TRBV30 to TRBJ2-5; 7 bases fit TRBD1. The germline gives CDR1 GTSNPN, CDR2 SVGIG (reference sequence). J lost 4 bases, V lost 2 bases, and 1 base had no gene match. There are 12 residues in the CDR3. Written as DNA, the CDR3 is TGTGCCTGGAGTCGACAGGGAGAGACCCAGTACTTC. Protein product: CAWSRQGETQYF.

The chain employs TRBV28 and TRBJ2-5; 8 positions agree with TRBD1. J was trimmed by 7 bases and V by 6 bases; bases with no gene match: 13. Germline-derived CDR1 and CDR2 are MDHEN and SYDVKM. The length of the CDR3 is 15 residues. The CDR3, as DNA: TGTGCCAGCAGCCCCGGGACAGGAGGCCAGGTGACCCAGTACTTC. Its translation: CASSPGTGGQVTQYF.

V usage is TRBV7-8 and J usage is TRBJ1-1; D is perhaps TRBD1 (6 bases). There are 16 residues in the CDR3. V lost 1 base, J lost 7 bases, and 19 bases lay in between. The germline gives CDR1 SGHVS, CDR2 FQNEAQ. CDR3 region: CASSLVGYTGRGEAFF. The CDR3 DNA follows: TGTGCCAGCAGCTTAGTAGGGTACACAGGGAGGGGTGAAGCTTTCTTT. The full variable domain, with the rest looked up from reference TRBV7-8 and TRBJ1-1, is GAGVSQSPRYKVAKRGQDVALRCDPISGHVSLFWYQQALGQGPEFLTYFQNEAQLDKSGLPSDRFFAERPEGSVSTLKIQRTQQEDSAVYLCASSLVGYTGRGEAFFGQGTRLTVV.

The chain has TRBV28 and TRBJ2-6; weak D call: TRBD1 (6 bases). The length of the CDR3 is 17 residues. The V end lost 6 bases, the J end lost 0 bases, and 15 bases lay between the germline ends. Per germline, CDR1 MDHEN and CDR2 SYDVKM. The CDR3 DNA sequence: TGTGCCAGCAGGCCCGGGACACTGAGCTCTGGGGCCAACGTCCTGACTTTC. Protein product: CASRPGTLSSGANVLTF.